These T cell receptor beta chains were read from a single sample in a study of blood T cells in healthy people across ages. TCRdb re-called the 5' RACE reads with MiXCR, one entry per CDR3 protein. Of about 1,400,000 distinct CDR3 sequences in the sample, around 59% were seen once. Sequencing input: blood. The receptor set was obtained from a man aged 18 to 29 in good health. The CDR3 runs from the conserved cysteine through the conserved F or W. Each record gives: V gene, clone size, D gene, J gene, CDR3 protein, CDR3 DNA. D genes are given only for firm matches. The size field is filled for only some rows; it gives once, few, many or a size class.

TRBV4-1,.,TRBD1,TRBJ2-1,CASTVVQGANEQFF,TGCGCCAGCACAGTAGTACAGGGGGCCAATGAGCAGTTCTTC
TRBV27,.,.,TRBJ2-2,CASSVWGESGELFF,TGTGCCAGCAGTGTATGGGGGGAATCCGGGGAGCTGTTTTTT
TRBV24-1,.,.,TRBJ2-3,CATSVGTNTDTQYF,TGTGCCACCAGTGTTGGGACGAACACAGATACGCAGTATTTT
TRBV6-2/TRBV6-3,.,TRBD1,TRBJ2-5,CASSPSYRGETQYF,TGTGCCAGTTCGCCGAGCTACAGGGGAGAGACCCAGTACTTC
TRBV5-5,.,TRBD1,TRBJ2-7,CASSSGTAIYEQYF,TGTGCCAGCAGCTCCGGGACAGCAATCTACGAGCAGTACTTC
TRBV27,.,TRBD1,TRBJ2-5,CPSGTGQMNPSREWQYF,TGTCCCAGCGGTACGGGACAGATGAATCCCAGCCGAGAGTGGCAGTACTTC
TRBV20-1,.,.,TRBJ2-1,CSPRSATEQFF,TGCAGTCCCCGGTCAGCGACTGAGCAGTTCTTC
TRBV3-1,.,.,TRBJ2-5,CASSHFSETQYF,TGTGCCAGCAGCCATTTCTCGGAGACCCAGTACTTC
TRBV29-1,.,TRBD1,TRBJ1-1,CSVLTGVNTEAFF,TGCAGCGTCCTTACAGGGGTCAACACTGAAGCTTTCTTT
TRBV10-3,.,.,TRBJ2-7,CAIKQGGSPAYEQYF,TGTGCCATCAAGCAAGGCGGCTCACCGGCCTACGAGCAGTACTTC
TRBV6-5,.,.,TRBJ1-1,CASSFGHSNTEAFF,TGTGCCAGCAGTTTTGGACACTCGAACACTGAAGCTTTCTTT
TRBV6-1,.,TRBD2,TRBJ2-1,CASSEALAGKYNEQFF,TGTGCCAGCAGTGAAGCCCTAGCGGGAAAGTACAATGAGCAGTTCTTC
TRBV27,once,.,TRBJ2-7,CASSCQRCEQYF,TGTGCCAGCAGCTGCCAACGGTGCGAGCAGTACTTC
TRBV2,.,.,TRBJ2-4,CASSEGSLQYF,TGTGCCAGCAGTGAAGGGAGTCTCCAGTACTTC
TRBV12-3/TRBV12-4,.,TRBD1,TRBJ2-1,CASSLGRRGIDEQFF,TGTGCCAGCAGTTTAGGACGCAGGGGGATCGATGAGCAGTTCTTC
TRBV6-5,.,.,TRBJ2-7,CASRETGYSSYEQYF,TGTGCCAGCAGGGAAACAGGATACAGCTCCTACGAGCAGTACTTC
TRBV7-2,many,TRBD2,TRBJ2-7,CASSRGGGYEQYF,TGTGCCAGCAGCCGCGGGGGTGGGTACGAGCAGTACTTC
TRBV12-3/TRBV12-4,.,.,TRBJ2-3,CASIGGASTDTQYF,TGTGCCAGCATAGGGGGGGCTAGCACGGATACGCAGTATTTT
TRBV12-3/TRBV12-4,.,TRBD2,TRBJ2-3,CASSPPLEREHTDTQYF,TGTGCCAGTAGTCCACCCCTGGAGCGGGAGCACACAGATACGCAGTATTTT
TRBV10-3,.,.,TRBJ2-5,CAISVQGGETQYF,TGTGCCATCAGTGTTCAAGGTGGGGAGACCCAGTACTTC
TRBV11-2,.,TRBD2,TRBJ2-3,CASSFRGGGHIVADTQYF,TGTGCCAGCAGCTTCCGGGGGGGGGGCCATATAGTTGCAGATACGCAGTATTTT
TRBV11-2,.,TRBD2,TRBJ2-5,CASSTPRGPSGVWGQYF,TGTGCCAGCAGCACACCAAGAGGCCCTAGCGGGGTGTGGGGGCAGTACTTC
TRBV10-3,.,.,TRBJ2-5,CAISESNRGETQYF,TGTGCCATCAGTGAGTCGAACCGGGGGGAGACCCAGTACTTC
TRBV7-2,.,.,TRBJ1-3,CASSLAMGQYSGNTIYF,TGTGCCAGCAGCTTAGCGATGGGACAATACTCTGGAAACACCATATATTTT